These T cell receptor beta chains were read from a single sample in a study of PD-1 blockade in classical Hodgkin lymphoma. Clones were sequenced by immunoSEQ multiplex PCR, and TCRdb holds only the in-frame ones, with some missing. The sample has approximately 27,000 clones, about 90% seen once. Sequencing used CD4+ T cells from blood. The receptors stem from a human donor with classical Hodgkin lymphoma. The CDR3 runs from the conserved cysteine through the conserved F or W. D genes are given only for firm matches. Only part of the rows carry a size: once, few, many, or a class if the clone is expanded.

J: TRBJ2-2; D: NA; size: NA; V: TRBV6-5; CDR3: CASSYLPRTGELFF; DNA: TGTGCCAGCAGTTATCTCCCGCGGACCGGGGAGCTGTTTTTT
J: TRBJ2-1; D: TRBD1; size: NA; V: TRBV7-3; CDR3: CASSRDRALNLDEQFF; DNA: TGTGCCAGCAGCCGAGACAGGGCGCTAAACTTGGATGAGCAGTTCTTC
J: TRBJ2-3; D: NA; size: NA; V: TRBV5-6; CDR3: CASSLPGLLTDTQYF; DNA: TGTGCCAGCAGCCTCCCGGGACTTCTCACAGATACGCAGTATTTT
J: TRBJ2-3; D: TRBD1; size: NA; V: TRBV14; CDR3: CASSQAGDRVIPDTQYF; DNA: TGTGCCAGCAGCCAAGCAGGCGACAGGGTTATTCCAGATACGCAGTATTTT
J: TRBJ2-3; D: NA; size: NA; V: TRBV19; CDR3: CASSIVGLSTDTQYF; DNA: TGTGCCAGTAGTATAGTGGGACTTAGCACAGATACGCAGTATTTT
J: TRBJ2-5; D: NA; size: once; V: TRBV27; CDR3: CASSINRNQETQYF; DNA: TGTGCCAGCAGTATCAACAGGAACCAAGAGACCCAGTACTTC
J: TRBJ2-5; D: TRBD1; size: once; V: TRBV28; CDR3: CASSKQGVQETQYF; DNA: TGTGCCAGCAGTAAACAGGGGGTCCAAGAGACCCAGTACTTC
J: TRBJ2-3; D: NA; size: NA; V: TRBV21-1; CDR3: CASSAGHQRTDTQYF; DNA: TGTGCCAGCAGCGCGGGACACCAGAGGACAGATACGCAGTATTTT
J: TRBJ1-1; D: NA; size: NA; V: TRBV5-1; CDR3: CASSLELRDTEAFF; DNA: TGCGCCAGCAGCTTGGAACTAAGGGACACTGAAGCTTTCTTT
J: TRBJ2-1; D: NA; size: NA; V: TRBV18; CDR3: CASSPWQGHEQFF; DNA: TGTGCCAGCTCACCGTGGCAGGGGCATGAGCAGTTCTTC
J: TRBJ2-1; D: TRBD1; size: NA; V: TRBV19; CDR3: CASSTDRGVVVYNEQFF; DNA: TGTGCCAGTAGTACTGACAGGGGGGTTGTAGTCTACAATGAGCAGTTCTTC
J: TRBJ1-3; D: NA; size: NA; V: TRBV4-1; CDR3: CASSQSLSVSGNTIYF; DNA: TGCGCCAGCAGCCAATCCCTATCGGTCTCTGGAAACACCATATATTTT
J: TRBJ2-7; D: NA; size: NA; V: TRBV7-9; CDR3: CASSGGPYYEQYF; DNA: TGTGCCAGCAGTGGTGGACCTTACTACGAGCAGTACTTC
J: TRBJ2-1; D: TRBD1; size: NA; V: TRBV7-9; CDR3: CASSLTRTGNEQFF; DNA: TGTGCCAGCAGCCTAACACGGACAGGGAATGAGCAGTTCTTC
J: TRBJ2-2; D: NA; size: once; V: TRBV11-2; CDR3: CASSPRLVTGELFF; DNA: TGTGCCAGCAGCCCCAGACTAGTTACCGGGGAGCTGTTTTTT
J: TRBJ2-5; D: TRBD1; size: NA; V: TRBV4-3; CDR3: CASSQDLQGSGETQYF; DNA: TGCGCCAGCAGCCAAGATTTACAGGGGAGCGGAGAGACCCAGTACTTC
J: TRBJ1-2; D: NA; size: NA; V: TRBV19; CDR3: CASTQSTYGYTF; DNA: TGTGCCAGTACGCAGTCCACCTATGGCTACACCTTC
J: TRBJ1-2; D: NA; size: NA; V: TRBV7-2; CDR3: CASSLDFGGNYGYTF; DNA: TGTGCCAGCAGCTTAGATTTCGGGGGAAACTATGGCTACACCTTC
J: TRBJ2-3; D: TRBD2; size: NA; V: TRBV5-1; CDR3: CASSFTPGLAGDGTDTQYF; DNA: TGCGCCAGCAGCTTTACACCGGGACTAGCGGGAGACGGCACAGATACGCAGTATTTT
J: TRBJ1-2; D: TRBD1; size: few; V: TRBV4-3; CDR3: CASSQVPGGSNYGYTF; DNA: TGCGCCAGCAGCCAGGTACCAGGGGGGTCGAACTATGGCTACACCTTC
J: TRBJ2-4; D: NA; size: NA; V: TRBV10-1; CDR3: CASSESSAGKNIQYF; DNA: TGCGCCAGCAGTGAATCGTCTGCAGGGAAAAACATTCAGTACTTC
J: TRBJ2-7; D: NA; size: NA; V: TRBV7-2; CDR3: CASSLDTYEQYF; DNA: TGTGCCAGCAGCTTAGACACCTACGAGCAGTACTTC
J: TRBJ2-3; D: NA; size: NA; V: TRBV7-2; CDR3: CASSTRFSTDTQYF; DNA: TGTGCCAGCAGCACCCGTTTTAGCACAGATACGCAGTATTTT
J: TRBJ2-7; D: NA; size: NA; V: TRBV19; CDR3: CASSIGSGFEQYF; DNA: TGTGCCAGTAGTATAGGTTCCGGGTTCGAGCAGTACTTC
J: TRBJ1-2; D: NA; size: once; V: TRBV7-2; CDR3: CASSLGRENYGYTF; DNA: TGTGCCAGCAGCTTAGGACGAGAAAACTATGGCTACACCTTC